This paragraph covers one T cell receptor (beta chain) sequence. Its antigen is undetermined. These data come from a study of cytomegalovirus exposure and HLA in healthy donors. The PCR had 60 Vbeta and 13 Jbeta primers. Assay used: immunoSEQ multiplex PCR; TCRdb lists only in-frame clones, some missing. The sample gives 150,000 to 250,000 clones, 65% to 90% of which show up once; 2% to 2.5% is in the top ten. Study-wide findings and caveats: Later analysis demonstrated an association between a missense DCLRE1C variant and TCR beta V- and J-gene trimming.

Germline values: CDR1 SEHNR, CDR2 FQNEAQ (reference sequence). The CDR3 has 15 residues. V was clipped by 1 base and J by 0 bases, with 8 bases between them. The chain carries TRBV7-9 and TRBJ2-3, with unresolved D. The receptor was derived from a woman between 50 and 59 years old in good health and CMV-seronegative. Sample: PBMCs. Written as DNA, the CDR3 is TGTGCCAGCAGCTTAGAATTAACTAGCACAGATACGCAGTATTTT. Translation: CASSLELTSTDTQYF.